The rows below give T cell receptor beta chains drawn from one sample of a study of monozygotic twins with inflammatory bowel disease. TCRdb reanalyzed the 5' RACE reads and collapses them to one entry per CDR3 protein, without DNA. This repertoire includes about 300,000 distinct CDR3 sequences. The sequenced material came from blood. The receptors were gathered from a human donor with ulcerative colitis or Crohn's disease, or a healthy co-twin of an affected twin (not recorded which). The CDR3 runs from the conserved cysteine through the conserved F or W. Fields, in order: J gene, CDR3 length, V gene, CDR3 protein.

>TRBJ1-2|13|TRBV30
CAWSEDGNYGYTF
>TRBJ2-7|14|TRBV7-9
CASSLSGTNYEQYF
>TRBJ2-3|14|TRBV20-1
CSAGSSRGPDTQYF
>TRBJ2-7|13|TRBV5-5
CASSLDKKYEQYF
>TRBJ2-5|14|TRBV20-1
CSARNDRTQETQYF
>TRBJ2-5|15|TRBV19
CASSMRGGTQETQYF
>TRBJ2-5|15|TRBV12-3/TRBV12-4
CASSKTSGGGETQYF
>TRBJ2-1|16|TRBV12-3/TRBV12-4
CASRPNTGGSYNEQFF
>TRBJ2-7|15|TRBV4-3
CASTARLAGAYEQYF
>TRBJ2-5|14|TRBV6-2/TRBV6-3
CASKIRESKETQYF
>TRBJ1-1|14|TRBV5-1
CASSLTGRNTEAFF
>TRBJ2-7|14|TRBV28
CASSFGQGVDEQYF
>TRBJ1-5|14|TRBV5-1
CASSLEGQGQPQHF
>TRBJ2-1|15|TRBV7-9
CASSFLAGDRGEQFF
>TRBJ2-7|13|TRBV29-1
CSVEQGARYEQYF
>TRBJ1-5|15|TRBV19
CASNLQGASNQPQHF
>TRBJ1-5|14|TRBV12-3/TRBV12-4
CASRMNRPLQPQHF
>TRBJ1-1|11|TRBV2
CASSVQFEAFF
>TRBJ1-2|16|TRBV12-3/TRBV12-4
CASSPDYTGKRYGYTF
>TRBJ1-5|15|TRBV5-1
CASSLQGEGNQPQHF
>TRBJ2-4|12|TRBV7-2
CASSLPPSIQYF
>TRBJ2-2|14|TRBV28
CASKGAGGTGELFF
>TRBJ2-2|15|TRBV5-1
CASSLGRGWTGELFF
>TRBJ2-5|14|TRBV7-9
CASSLRRGLETQYF
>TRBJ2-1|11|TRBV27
CASSPGTLQFF
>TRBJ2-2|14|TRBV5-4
CASSRTENTGELFF
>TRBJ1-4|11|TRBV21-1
CATMVVGGPYF
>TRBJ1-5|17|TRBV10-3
CAISAQGPTGSNQPQHF
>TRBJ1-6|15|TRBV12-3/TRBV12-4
CASCRSGPNNSPLHF
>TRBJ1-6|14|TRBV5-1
CASSSLLPGSPLHF
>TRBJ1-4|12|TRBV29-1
CSWTGTNEKLFF
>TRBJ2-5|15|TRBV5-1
CASSLRRPGQETQYF
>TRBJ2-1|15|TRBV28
CASSLIGTLYNEQFF
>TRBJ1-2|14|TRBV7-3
CASSPSSGNYGYTF
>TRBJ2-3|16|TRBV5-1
CASSLGSTQLTDTQYF
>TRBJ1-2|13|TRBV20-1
CSAPGGGPYGYTF
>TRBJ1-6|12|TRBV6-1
CASSREHSPLHF
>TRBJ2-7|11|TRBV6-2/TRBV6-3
CASSVRSEQYF
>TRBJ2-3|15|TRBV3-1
CASSQDEYSPDTQYF
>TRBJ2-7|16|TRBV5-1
CASSSQGSGGTYEQYF
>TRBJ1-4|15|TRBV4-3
CASSPRTVYNEKLFF
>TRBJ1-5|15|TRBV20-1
CSARSTPSRAQPQHF
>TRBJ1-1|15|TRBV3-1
CASSPNRGTGTEAFF
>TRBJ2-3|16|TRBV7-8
CASSFIDGASTDTQYF
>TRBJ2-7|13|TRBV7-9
CASSGAGGYEQYF
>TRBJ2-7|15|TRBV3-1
CASSLRGASDYEQYF
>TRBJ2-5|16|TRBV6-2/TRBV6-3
CASSYPSGTPEETQYF
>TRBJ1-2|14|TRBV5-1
CASSSDRGAYGYTF
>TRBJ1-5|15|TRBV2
CASRRGQGDNQPQHF